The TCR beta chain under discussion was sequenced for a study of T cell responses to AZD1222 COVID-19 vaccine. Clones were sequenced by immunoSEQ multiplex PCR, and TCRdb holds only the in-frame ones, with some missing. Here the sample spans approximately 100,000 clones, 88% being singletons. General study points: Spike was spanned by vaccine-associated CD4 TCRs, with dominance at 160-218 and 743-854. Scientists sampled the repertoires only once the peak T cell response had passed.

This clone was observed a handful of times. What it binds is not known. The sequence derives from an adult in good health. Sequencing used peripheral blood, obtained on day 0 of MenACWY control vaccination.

The CDR3 protein is CASSRGGEQYF. The DNA of the CDR3 is TGTGCCAGCAGCCGGGGTGGCGAGCAGTACTTC. The V call is TRBV3-1 (or the pseudogene TRBV3-2), the J call TRBJ2-7; D is unresolved. Germline V CDR1 and CDR2: LGHDT, YNNKEL (reference sequence). This CDR3 region has 11 residues. Trimming removed 4 bases at V and 6 bases at J, with 7 bases between.